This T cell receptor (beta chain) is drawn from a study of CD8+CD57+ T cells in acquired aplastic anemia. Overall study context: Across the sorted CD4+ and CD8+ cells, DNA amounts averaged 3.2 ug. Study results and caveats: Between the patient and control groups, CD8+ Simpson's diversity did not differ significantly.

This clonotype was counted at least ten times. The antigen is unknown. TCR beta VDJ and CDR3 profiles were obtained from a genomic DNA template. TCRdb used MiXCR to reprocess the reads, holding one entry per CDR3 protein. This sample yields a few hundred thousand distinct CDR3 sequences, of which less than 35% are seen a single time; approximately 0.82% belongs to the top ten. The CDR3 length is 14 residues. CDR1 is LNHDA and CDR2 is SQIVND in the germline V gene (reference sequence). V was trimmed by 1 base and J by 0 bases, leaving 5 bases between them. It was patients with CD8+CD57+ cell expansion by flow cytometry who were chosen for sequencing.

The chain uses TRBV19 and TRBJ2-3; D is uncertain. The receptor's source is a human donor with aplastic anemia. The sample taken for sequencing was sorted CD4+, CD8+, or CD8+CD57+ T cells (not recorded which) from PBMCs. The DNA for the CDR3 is TGTGCCAGTAGTATAGCCCCCAGCACAGATACGCAGTATTTT. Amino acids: CASSIAPSTDTQYF.